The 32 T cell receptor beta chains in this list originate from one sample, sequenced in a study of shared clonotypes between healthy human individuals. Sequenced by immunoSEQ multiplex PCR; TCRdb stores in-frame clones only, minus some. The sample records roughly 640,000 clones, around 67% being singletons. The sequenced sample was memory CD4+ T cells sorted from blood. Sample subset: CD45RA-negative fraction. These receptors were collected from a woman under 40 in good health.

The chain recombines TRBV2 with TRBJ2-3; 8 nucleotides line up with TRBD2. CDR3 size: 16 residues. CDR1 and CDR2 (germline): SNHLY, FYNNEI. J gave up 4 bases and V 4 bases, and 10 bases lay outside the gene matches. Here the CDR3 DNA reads TGTGCCAGCAGTGCCCTGGGACTAGAGGCTCCAGATACGCAGTATTTT. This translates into CASSALGLEAPDTQYF. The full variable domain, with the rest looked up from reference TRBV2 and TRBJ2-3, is EPEVTQTPSHQVTQMGQEVILRCVPISNHLYFYWYRQILGQKVEFLVSFYNNEISEKSEIFDDQFSVERPDGSNFTLKIRSTKLEDSAMYFCASSALGLEAPDTQYFGPGTRLTVL.

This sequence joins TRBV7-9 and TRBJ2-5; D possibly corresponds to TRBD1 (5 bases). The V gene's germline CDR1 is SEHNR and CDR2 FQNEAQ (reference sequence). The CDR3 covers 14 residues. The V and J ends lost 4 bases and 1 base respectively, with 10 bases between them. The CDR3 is CASSYSTAQETQYF. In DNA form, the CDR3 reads TGTGCCAGCAGCTACTCGACAGCCCAAGAGACCCAGTACTTC.

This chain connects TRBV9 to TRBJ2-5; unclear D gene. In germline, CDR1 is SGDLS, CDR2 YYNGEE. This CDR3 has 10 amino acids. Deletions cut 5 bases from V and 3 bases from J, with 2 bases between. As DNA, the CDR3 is TGTGCCAGCAGTGAAGAGACCCAGTACTTC. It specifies CASSEETQYF.

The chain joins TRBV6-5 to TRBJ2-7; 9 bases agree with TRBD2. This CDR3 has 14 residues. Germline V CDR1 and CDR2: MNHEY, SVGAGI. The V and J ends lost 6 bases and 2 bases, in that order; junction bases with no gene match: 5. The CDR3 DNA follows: TGTGCCAGCAGCTCAGGCGGGAGGGCCTACGAGCAGTACTTC. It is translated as CASSSGGRAYEQYF.

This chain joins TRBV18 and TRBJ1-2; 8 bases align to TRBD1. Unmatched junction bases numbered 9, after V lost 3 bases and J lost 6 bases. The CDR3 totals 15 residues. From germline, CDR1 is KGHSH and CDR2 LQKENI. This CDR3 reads CASSPVQGAMDGYTF. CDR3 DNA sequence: TGTGCCAGCTCACCGGTCCAGGGGGCTATGGATGGCTACACCTTC.

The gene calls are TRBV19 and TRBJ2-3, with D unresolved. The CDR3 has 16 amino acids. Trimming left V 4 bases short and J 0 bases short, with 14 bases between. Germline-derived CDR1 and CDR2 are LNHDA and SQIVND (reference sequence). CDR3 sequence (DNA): TGTGCCAGTAGTAAAGGGTTGATGATAAGCACAGATACGCAGTATTTT. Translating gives CASSKGLMISTDTQYF. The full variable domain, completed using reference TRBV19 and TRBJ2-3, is DGGITQSPKYLFRKEGQNVTLSCEQNLNHDAMYWYRQDPGQGLRLIYYSQIVNDFQKGDIAEGYSVSREKKESFPLTVTSAQKNPTAFYLCASSKGLMISTDTQYFGPGTRLTVL.

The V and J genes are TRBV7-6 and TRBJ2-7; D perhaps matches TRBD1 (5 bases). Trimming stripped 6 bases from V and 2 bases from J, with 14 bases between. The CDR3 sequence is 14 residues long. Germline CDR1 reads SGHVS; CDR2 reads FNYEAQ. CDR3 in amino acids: CASSQRMDTYEQYF. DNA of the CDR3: TGTGCCAGCAGTCAACGAATGGACACCTACGAGCAGTACTTC.

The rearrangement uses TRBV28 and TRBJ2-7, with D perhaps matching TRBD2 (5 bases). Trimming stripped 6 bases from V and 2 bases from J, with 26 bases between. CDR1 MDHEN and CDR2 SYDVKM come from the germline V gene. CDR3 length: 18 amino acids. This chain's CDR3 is CASSSIGHGGPRTYEQYF. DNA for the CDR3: TGTGCCAGCAGCTCCATCGGCCACGGAGGTCCTCGAACCTACGAGCAGTACTTC.

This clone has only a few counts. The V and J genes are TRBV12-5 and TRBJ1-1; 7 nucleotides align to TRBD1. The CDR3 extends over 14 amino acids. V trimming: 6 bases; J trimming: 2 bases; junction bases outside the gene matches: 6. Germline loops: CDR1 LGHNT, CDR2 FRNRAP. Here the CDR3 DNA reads TGTGCTAGTGGCAAAGGGGGCTCAAACACTGAAGCTTTCTTT. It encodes CASGKGGSNTEAFF.

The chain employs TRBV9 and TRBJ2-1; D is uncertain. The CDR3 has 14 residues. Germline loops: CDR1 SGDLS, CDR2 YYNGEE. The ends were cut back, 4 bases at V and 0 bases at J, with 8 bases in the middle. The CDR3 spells CASSPRNSYNEQFF. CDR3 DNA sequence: TGTGCCAGCAGCCCGCGAAACTCCTACAATGAGCAGTTCTTC.

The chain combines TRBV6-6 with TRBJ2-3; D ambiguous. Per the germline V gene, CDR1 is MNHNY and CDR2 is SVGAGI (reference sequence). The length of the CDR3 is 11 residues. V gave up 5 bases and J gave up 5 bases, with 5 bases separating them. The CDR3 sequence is CASSRLDTQYF. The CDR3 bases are TGTGCCAGCAGTCGTCTAGATACGCAGTATTTT.

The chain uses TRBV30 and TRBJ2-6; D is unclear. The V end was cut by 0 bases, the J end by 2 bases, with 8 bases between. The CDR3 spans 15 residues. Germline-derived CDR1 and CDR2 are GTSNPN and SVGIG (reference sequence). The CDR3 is CAWSVRVPGANVLTF. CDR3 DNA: TGTGCCTGGAGTGTAAGGGTCCCTGGGGCCAACGTCCTGACTTTC.

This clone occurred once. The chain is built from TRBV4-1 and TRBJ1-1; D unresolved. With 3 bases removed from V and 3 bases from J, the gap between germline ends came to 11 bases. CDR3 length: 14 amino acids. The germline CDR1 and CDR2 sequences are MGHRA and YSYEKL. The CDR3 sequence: CASSHIGPYTEAFF. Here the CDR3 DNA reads TGCGCCAGCAGCCATATCGGGCCTTACACTGAAGCTTTCTTT.

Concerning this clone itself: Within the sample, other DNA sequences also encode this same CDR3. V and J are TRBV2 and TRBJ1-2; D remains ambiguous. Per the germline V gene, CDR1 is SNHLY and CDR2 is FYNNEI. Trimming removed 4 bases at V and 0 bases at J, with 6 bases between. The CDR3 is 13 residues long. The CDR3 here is CASSGTANYGYTF. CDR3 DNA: TGTGCCAGCAGTGGGACTGCTAACTATGGCTACACCTTC.

In DNA form, the CDR3 reads TGTGCCAGCAGACCTGGGACTAGCTCGGGGAATGAGCAGTTCTTC. Translated: CASRPGTSSGNEQFF. The rearrangement uses TRBV6-5 and TRBJ2-1; 9 bases agree with TRBD2. This CDR3 contains 15 residues. Germline CDR1 MNHEY, CDR2 SVGAGI. The V segment lost 6 bases and the J segment 7 bases; nucleotides outside the gene matches: 10.

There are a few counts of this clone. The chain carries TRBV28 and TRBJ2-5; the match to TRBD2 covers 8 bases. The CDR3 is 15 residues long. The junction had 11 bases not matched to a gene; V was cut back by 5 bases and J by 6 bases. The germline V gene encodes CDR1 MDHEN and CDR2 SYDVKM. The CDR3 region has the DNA TGTGCCAGCAGTCACGGGGGGGCTAGCGACCAGACCCAGTACTTC. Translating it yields CASSHGGASDQTQYF.

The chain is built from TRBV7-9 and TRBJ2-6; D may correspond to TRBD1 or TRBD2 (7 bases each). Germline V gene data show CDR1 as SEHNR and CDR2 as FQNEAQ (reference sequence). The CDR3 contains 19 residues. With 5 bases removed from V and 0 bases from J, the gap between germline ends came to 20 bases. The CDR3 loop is CASSTVQGRGHSGANVLTF. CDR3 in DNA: TGTGCCAGCAGCACGGTACAGGGGAGGGGGCACTCTGGGGCCAACGTCCTGACTTTC.

The CDR3 loop reads CASRGTGRDYGYTF. The CDR3 DNA sequence: TGTGCCAGCAGGGGGACAGGGAGGGACTATGGCTACACCTTC. The rearrangement joins TRBV28 to TRBJ1-2, with TRBD1 matching over 9 bases. CDR1 is MDHEN, CDR2 SYDVKM, per germline. V lost 6 bases and J lost 3; bases outside the gene matches: 5. This CDR3 contains 14 residues.

The DNA of the CDR3 is TGTGCCAGCAGTGGGGCGGGACACACCTACGAGCAGTACTTC. It translates to CASSGAGHTYEQYF. The rearrangement joins TRBV6-1 to TRBJ2-7; D may correspond to TRBD1 or TRBD2 (6 bases each). Germline CDR1 reads MNHNS; CDR2 reads SASEGT. This CDR3 has 14 residues. V was shortened by 4 bases and J by 2 bases, with 12 bases between the two germline ends.

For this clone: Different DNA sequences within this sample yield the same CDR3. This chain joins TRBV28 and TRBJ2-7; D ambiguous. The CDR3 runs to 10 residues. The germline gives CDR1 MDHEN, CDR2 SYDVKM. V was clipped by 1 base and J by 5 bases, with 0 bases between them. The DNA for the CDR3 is TGTGCCAGCAGTTTATACGAGCAGTACTTC. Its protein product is CASSLYEQYF.

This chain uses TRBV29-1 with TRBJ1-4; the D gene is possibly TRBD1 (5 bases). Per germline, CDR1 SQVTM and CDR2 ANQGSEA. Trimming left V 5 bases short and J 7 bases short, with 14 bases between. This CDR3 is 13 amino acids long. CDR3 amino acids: CSVMAQGREKLFF. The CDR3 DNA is TGCAGCGTTATGGCGCAGGGACGTGAAAAACTGTTTTTT.

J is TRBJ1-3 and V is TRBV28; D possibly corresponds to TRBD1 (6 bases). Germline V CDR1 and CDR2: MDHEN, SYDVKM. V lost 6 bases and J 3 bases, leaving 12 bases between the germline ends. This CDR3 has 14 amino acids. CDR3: CASRGAGGGNTIYF. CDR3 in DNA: TGTGCCAGCAGGGGGGCTGGAGGTGGAAACACCATATATTTT.

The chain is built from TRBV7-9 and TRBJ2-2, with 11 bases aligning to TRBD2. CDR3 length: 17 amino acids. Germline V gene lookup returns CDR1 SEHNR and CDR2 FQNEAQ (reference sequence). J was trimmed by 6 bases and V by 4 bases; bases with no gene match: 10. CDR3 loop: CASSSRTSGSGSGELFF. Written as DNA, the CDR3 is TGTGCCAGCAGCTCGCGAACTAGCGGGAGTGGCTCCGGGGAGCTGTTTTTT.

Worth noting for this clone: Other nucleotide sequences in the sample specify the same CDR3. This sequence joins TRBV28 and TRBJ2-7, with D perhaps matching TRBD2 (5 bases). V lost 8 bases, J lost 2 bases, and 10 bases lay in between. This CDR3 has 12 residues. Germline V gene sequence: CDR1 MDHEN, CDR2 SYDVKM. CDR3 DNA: TGTGCCAGCTGCGGGTCGACCTACGAGCAGTACTTC. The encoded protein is CASCGSTYEQYF. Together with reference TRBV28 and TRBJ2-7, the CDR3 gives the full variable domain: DVKVTQSSRYLVKRTGEKVFLECVQDMDHENMFWYRQDPGLGLRLIYFSYDVKMKEKGDIPEGYSVSREKKERFSLILESASTNQTSMYLCASCGSTYEQYFGPGTRLTVT.

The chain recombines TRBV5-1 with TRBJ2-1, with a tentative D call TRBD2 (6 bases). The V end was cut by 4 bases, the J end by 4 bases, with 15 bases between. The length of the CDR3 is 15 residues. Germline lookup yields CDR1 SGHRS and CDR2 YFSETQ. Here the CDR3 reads CASSTDSSGYNEQFF. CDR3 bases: TGCGCCAGCAGCACCGATAGTAGCGGTTACAATGAGCAGTTCTTC.

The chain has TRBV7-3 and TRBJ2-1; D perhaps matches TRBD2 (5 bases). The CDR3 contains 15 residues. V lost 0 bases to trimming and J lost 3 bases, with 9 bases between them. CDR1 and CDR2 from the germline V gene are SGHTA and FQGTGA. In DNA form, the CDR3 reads TGTGCCAGCAGCTTAACTAGCGAGAACTACAATGAGCAGTTCTTC. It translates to CASSLTSENYNEQFF. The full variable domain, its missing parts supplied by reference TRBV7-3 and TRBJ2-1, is GAGVSQTPSNKVTEKGKYVELRCDPISGHTALYWYRQSLGQGPEFLIYFQGTGAADDSGLPNDRFFAVRPEGSVSTLKIQRTERGDSAVYLCASSLTSENYNEQFFGPGTRLTVL.

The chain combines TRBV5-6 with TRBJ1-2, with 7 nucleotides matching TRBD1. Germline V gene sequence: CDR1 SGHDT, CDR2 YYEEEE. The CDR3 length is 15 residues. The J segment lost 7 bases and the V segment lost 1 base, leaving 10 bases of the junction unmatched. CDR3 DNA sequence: TGTGCCAGCAGCTTGTCGGACAGGCCTTTGGGTGGCTACACCTTC. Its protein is CASSLSDRPLGGYTF.

The CDR3 nucleotides are TGTGCCACCGTAGTTGGGGCCTATGGCTACACCTTC. Translation: CATVVGAYGYTF. The chain joins TRBV28 to TRBJ1-2; possibly TRBD1 for D (5 bases). Germline lookup yields CDR1 MDHEN and CDR2 SYDVKM. The CDR3 is 12 amino acids. The V end lost 10 bases, the J end lost 4 bases, and 13 bases lay between the germline ends.

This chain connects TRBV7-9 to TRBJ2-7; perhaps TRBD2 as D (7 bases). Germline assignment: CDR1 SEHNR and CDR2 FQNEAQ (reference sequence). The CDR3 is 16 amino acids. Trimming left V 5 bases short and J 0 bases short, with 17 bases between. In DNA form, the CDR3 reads TGTGCCAGCAGCACTCCTCGCGGGGGCAGCTCCTACGAGCAGTACTTC. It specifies CASSTPRGGSSYEQYF. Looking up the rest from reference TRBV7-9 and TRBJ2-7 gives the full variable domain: DTGVSQNPRHKITKRGQNVTFRCDPISEHNRLYWYRQTLGQGPEFLTYFQNEAQLEKSRLLSDRFSAERPKGSFSTLEIQRTEQGDSAMYLCASSTPRGGSSYEQYFGPGTRLTVT.

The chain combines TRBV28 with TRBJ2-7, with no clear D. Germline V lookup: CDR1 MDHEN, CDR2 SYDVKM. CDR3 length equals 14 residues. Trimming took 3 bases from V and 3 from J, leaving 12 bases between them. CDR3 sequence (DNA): TGTGCCAGCAGTTTCTTTACAGAACTCTACGAGCAGTACTTC. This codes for CASSFFTELYEQYF.

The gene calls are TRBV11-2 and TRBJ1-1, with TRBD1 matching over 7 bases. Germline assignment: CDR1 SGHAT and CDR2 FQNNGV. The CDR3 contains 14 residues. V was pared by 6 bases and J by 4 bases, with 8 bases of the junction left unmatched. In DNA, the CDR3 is TGTGCCAGCAGACCCGTACAGGGGCGCACTGAAGCTTTCTTT. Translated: CASRPVQGRTEAFF.

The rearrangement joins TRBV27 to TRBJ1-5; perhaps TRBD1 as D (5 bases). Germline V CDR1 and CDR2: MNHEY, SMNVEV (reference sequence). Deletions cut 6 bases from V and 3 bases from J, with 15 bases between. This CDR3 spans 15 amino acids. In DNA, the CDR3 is TGTGCCAGCAGCTATACCGGGGCCTTCAATCAGCCCCAGCATTTT. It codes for CASSYTGAFNQPQHF.